The rows below give T cell receptor beta chains drawn from one sample of a study of blood T cells in healthy people across ages. TCRdb called the 5' RACE reads again in MiXCR, with one record for every CDR3 protein. The table has some 1.5 million distinct CDR3 sequences, 42% seen once. Input material: blood. The origin of the receptors is a woman aged 18 to 35 in good health. Both conserved end residues are part of each CDR3. Fields, in order: D gene, clone size, J gene, V gene, CDR3 protein, CDR3 DNA. The D gene is left open where the match is weak. Rows may omit the clone size; those that give it use once, few, many or a size class.

D: TRBD2; size: NA; J: TRBJ2-2; V: TRBV28; CDR3: CASSPAGEGTGELFF; DNA: TGTGCCAGCAGTCCAGCGGGGGAAGGGACCGGGGAGCTGTTTTTT
D: NA; size: NA; J: TRBJ2-2; V: TRBV6-2/TRBV6-3; CDR3: CASSIVGSAGELFF; DNA: TGTGCCAGCAGTATCGTCGGGAGCGCCGGGGAGCTGTTTTTT
D: TRBD1; size: few; J: TRBJ2-1; V: TRBV3-1; CDR3: CASATGDNEQFF; DNA: TGTGCCAGCGCGACAGGGGACAATGAGCAGTTCTTC
D: NA; size: NA; J: TRBJ1-4; V: TRBV12-3/TRBV12-4; CDR3: CASSWGDKKLFF; DNA: TGTGCCAGCAGTTGGGGGGATAAGAAACTGTTTTTT
D: NA; size: few; J: TRBJ2-3; V: TRBV29-1; CDR3: CSVSASGTDTQYF; DNA: TGCAGCGTTTCGGCTAGCGGCACAGATACGCAGTATTTT
D: TRBD2; size: NA; J: TRBJ2-3; V: TRBV20-1; CDR3: CSARFYVGGLGDTDTQYF; DNA: TGCAGTGCTCGGTTTTACGTGGGAGGGCTAGGGGACACAGATACGCAGTATTTT
D: NA; size: NA; J: TRBJ2-7; V: TRBV10-3; CDR3: CAIGEGNEQYF; DNA: TGTGCCATCGGGGAAGGCAATGAGCAGTACTTC
D: NA; size: NA; J: TRBJ1-1; V: TRBV20-1; CDR3: CSAARDRIRGQAFF; DNA: TGCAGTGCTGCACGGGACCGGATTCGGGGCCAAGCTTTCTTT
D: NA; size: NA; J: TRBJ2-5; V: TRBV12-5; CDR3: CASGSQGNEQYF; DNA: TGTGCTAGTGGCTCACAGGGTAATGAGCAGTACTTC
D: NA; size: NA; J: TRBJ2-3; V: TRBV7-3; CDR3: CASSSLLPGRRDTQYF; DNA: TGTGCCAGCAGCTCCCTTCTTCCCGGGAGAAGAGATACGCAGTATTTT